This TCR beta chain was sequenced for a study of blood T cell repertoires in COVID-19 (TCRdb year 2020). In the study overall: Samples from collaborators originated in the United States, Italy and Spain and spanned both the acute and convalescent phases of COVID-19. The material from the prospective study consisted of cDNA or gDNA derived from T cells, B-cell-depleted T cells, or PBMCs. Deeply sampled blood TCRbeta repertoires from subjects exposed to, actively infected with, or recovered from COVID-19 were included in the dataset. The repertoires were made available in a free public database intended to serve as a resource for research on the immune response to SARS-CoV-2. The samples were drawn from two sources: the first 160 participants of the ongoing ImmuneRACE study, and 1,254 subjects contributed by 6 global collaborators. Nearly every sample came with metadata listing a de-identified subject ID, COVID-19 status, age in years and sex. Where available, HLA class I and class II types were taken from metadata supplied by the sample provider and were not determined by assay-based typing. The paper as a whole reports these results and caveats: The amount of clinical and demographic metadata varied by source and participant and was provided uncurated.

At the junction V is shortened by 4 bases and J by 3 bases, with 18 bases in between. There are 17 amino acids in the CDR3, from cysteine to phenylalanine inclusive. The sequence is cut down to CDR3 DNA, 51 bases in frame from base 1. Reading the germline V gene gives CDR1 KGHDR and CDR2 SFDVKD. On this clone itself: Its recognized antigen is unknown. Base qualities are not provided; no much larger clone lies one nucleotide away.

The immunoSEQ Assay, a bias-controlled multiplex PCR, was used to amplify TCRbeta CDR3 regions from genomic DNA. On the authors' methods: The number of nucleated cells in each sample was estimated from the amplification of reference gene primers within the assay. To quantify the absolute abundance of each unique TCRbeta CDR3 rearrangement, sequence reads were collapsed and filtered. For each sample, productive Simpson clonality was calculated by taking the square root of Simpson's diversity index across productive rearrangements. The immuneACCESS repertoire file appears here via TCRdb, limited to in-frame rearrangements. These files lack a portion of the clones; in checked studies, under half of the deficit traces to unresolved V genes, and the cause of the others is not known. Clone size and V and J calls were adopted from that table, with D and trimming inferred from the DNA. This sample has 350,000 to 450,000 clones in its table, and about 85% of those were observed once. The leading ten clones occupy 3% to 4% of the sample.

Collaborating institutions collected whole blood in K2EDTA tubes following their own protocols. For TCRbeta analysis, collaborators shipped samples in one of three forms: frozen whole blood, isolated PBMCs, or DNA extracted from either of those sample types. The receptor was derived from a woman aged 18-35 years with acute or convalescent COVID-19. The sequencing sample was made of peripheral blood. The sequence is built from TRBV24-1 and TRBJ1-5; the D gene is perhaps TRBD1, from 6 matching bases. The CDR3 is CATSDPSGTNPNQPQHF. The DNA sequence follows: TGTGCCACCAGTGACCCCTCCGGGACAAACCCCAATCAGCCCCAGCATTTT.